Each of the 18 T cell receptor beta chains below was sequenced from the same sample in a study of CD8 T cells in Susac syndrome. Reverse transcription of roughly 0.5 to 1 ug RNA was carried out with random hexamers. TCRdb reprocessed the immunoSEQ multiplex PCR reads with MiXCR, giving one entry per CDR3 protein. Of 400,000 to 550,000 distinct CDR3 sequences listed, more than 80% are singletons. The sample was CD8+ T cells from PBMCs. Receptors were obtained from a human donor with multiple sclerosis.

Notes on this clonotype: At one of its ends the junction is not consistent with the germline gene, which may arise from a read error. The rearrangement uses TRBV6-5 and TRBJ2-5; D is unclear. This CDR3 has 15 residues. Germline V gene lookup returns CDR1 MNHEY and CDR2 SVGAGI. The CDR3 DNA is TGTGCCAGCAGTTACTTCTCGGGCGGAGAAGAGACCCGGTACTTC. It encodes CASSYFSGGEETRYF.

This clonotype came up once. J is TRBJ1-1 and V is TRBV2; D gene unclear. Trimming took off 2 bases at V and 1 base at J, with 8 bases between the two ends. The CDR3 has 14 residues. Germline CDR1 reads SNHLY; CDR2 reads FYNNEI. The CDR3 DNA follows: TGTGCCAGCAGTGAACAGATCTCGAACACTGAAGCTTTCTTT. Its translation is CASSEQISNTEAFF.

This CDR3 reads CASSLVAGSQPQHF. Written as DNA, the CDR3 is TGTGCCAGCAGCTTGGTGGCAGGGAGTCAGCCCCAGCATTTT. The chain recombines TRBV5-5 with TRBJ1-5; TRBD1 is a possible D gene (5 bases). CDR1 is SGHKS and CDR2 is YYEKEE in the germline V gene (reference sequence). Trimming took 0 bases from V and 6 from J, leaving 10 bases between them. The CDR3 is 14 amino acids.

This clonotype occurred once. This chain connects TRBV4-1 to TRBJ1-1; D call uncertain. Trimming took 0 bases from V and 6 from J, leaving 8 bases between them. Germline loops: CDR1 MGHRA, CDR2 YSYEKL. The CDR3 totals 13 residues. The CDR3 region is CASSQEVGPEAFF. The DNA of the CDR3 is TGCGCCAGCAGCCAAGAAGTAGGGCCTGAAGCTTTCTTT.

This sequence joins TRBV2 and TRBJ2-7, with D perhaps TRBD1 (6 bases). Trimming left V 5 bases short and J 2 bases short, with 10 bases between. The germline V gene encodes CDR1 SNHLY and CDR2 FYNNEI. The CDR3 contains 13 residues. For the CDR3, the DNA is TGTGCCAGCAGTACGGACAGTACCTACGAGCAGTACTTC. Its translation: CASSTDSTYEQYF.

The chain joins TRBV28 to TRBJ2-4, with 11 bases aligning to TRBD2. The CDR3 is made up of 20 amino acids. The V and J ends lost 6 bases and 1 base, in that order; junction bases with no gene match: 17. CDR1 is MDHEN and CDR2 is SYDVKM in the germline V gene. The CDR3 sequence is CASSPVPGLAVPAAKNIQYF. Written as DNA, the CDR3 is TGTGCCAGCAGCCCTGTTCCGGGACTAGCGGTCCCGGCGGCCAAAAACATTCAGTACTTC.

The rearrangement links TRBV6-1 to TRBJ1-5, with TRBD1 matching over 8 bases. There are 14 residues in the CDR3. V was clipped by 7 bases and J by 6 bases; unmatched bases: 8. From germline, CDR1 is MNHNS and CDR2 SASEGT. The CDR3 DNA reads as TGTGCCAGCATGGGCAGGGGGCCTTTTCAGCCCCAGCATTTT. It translates to CASMGRGPFQPQHF.

The chain links TRBV27 to TRBJ2-7, with D maybe TRBD1 (5 bases). Germline CDR1 reads MNHEY; CDR2 reads SMNVEV (reference sequence). V was clipped by 3 bases and J by 7 bases, with 10 bases between them. This CDR3 has 12 amino acids. This CDR3 is CASSLTAGEQYF. CDR3 sequence (DNA): TGTGCCAGCAGTTTGACAGCCGGAGAGCAGTACTTC.

The chain combines TRBV4-1 with TRBJ1-3; possible D gene TRBD1, 6 bases. Germline V lookup: CDR1 MGHRA, CDR2 YSYEKL. V was shortened by 3 bases and J by 0 bases, with 21 bases between the two germline ends. CDR3 length: 19 residues. Here the CDR3 DNA reads TGCGCCAGCAGCCACCCCCGGGTAGGGGGACAAGACTCTGGAAACACCATATATTTT. This sequence encodes CASSHPRVGGQDSGNTIYF.

The chain links TRBV9 to TRBJ1-1; D gene unclear. Trimming left V 0 bases short and J 3 bases short, with 15 bases between. CDR1 is SGDLS, CDR2 YYNGEE, per germline. This CDR3 is built from 16 residues. In DNA, the CDR3 is TGTGCCAGCAGCGTAGGTTTTTTTGGGGATCACACTGAAGCTTTCTTT. It codes for CASSVGFFGDHTEAFF.

This clonotype was counted between two and nine times. This chain connects TRBV12-3 or TRBV12-4 to TRBJ2-7; TRBD1 matches at 7 bases. J was trimmed by 0 bases and V by 6 bases; bases with no gene match: 8. The CDR3 sequence is 15 residues long. In nucleotides, the CDR3 is TGTGCCAGCAGATACGGGACAGTTATCTCCTACGAGCAGTACTTC. It translates to CASRYGTVISYEQYF.

This chain links TRBV7-9 with TRBJ1-4; D is unresolved. Trimming pared 5 bases from V and 8 bases from J, leaving 6 bases between. Germline CDR1 SEHNR, CDR2 FQNEAQ (reference sequence). The CDR3 runs 11 residues. In DNA form, the CDR3 reads TGTGCCAGCAGCCCGCTCGAAAAACTGTTTTTT. This sequence encodes CASSPLEKLFF.

The chain combines TRBV29-1 with TRBJ2-7; the match to TRBD2 covers 13 bases. The CDR3 spans 15 residues. Germline loops: CDR1 SQVTM, CDR2 ANQGSEA. The V gene end was trimmed by 7 bases and the J gene end by 0 bases; junction bases not matched to a gene: 6. The CDR3 protein is CSAGLAGASSYEQYF. The CDR3 nucleotides are TGCAGCGCAGGACTAGCGGGGGCGAGCTCCTACGAGCAGTACTTC.

V is TRBV19 and J is TRBJ1-4; 7 nucleotides align to TRBD1. J lost 4 bases, V lost 6 bases, and 8 bases had no gene match. This CDR3 is built from 15 residues. Per the germline V gene, CDR1 is LNHDA and CDR2 is SQIVND (reference sequence). Here the CDR3 DNA reads TGTGCCAGTAGGGCTTTACAGGGGTATAATGAAAAACTGTTTTTT. It is translated as CASRALQGYNEKLFF.

This clonotype was detected a few times. The chain is built from TRBV27 and TRBJ1-1; D is undetermined. In germline, CDR1 is MNHEY, CDR2 SMNVEV (reference sequence). The CDR3 runs 13 residues. The V gene lost 1 base and the J gene lost 4 bases, with 7 bases spanning the gap. CDR3 protein: CASSLLEGTEAFF. In DNA, the CDR3 is TGTGCCAGCAGTTTATTGGAGGGCACTGAAGCTTTCTTT.

The V gene is TRBV3-1, the J gene TRBJ1-2; a weak D match, TRBD1 (6 bases). The CDR3 has 14 residues. The V gene's germline CDR1 is LGHDT and CDR2 YNNKEL (reference sequence). Trimming took off 3 bases at V and 8 bases at J, with 16 bases between the two ends. CDR3 DNA: TGTGCCAGCAGCCAGGAGGACAGTTTTGTCGGCTACACCTTC. Its translation is CASSQEDSFVGYTF.

The chain joins TRBV27 to TRBJ2-1; possibly TRBD2 for D (5 bases). From germline, CDR1 is MNHEY and CDR2 SMNVEV (reference sequence). V lost 11 bases to trimming and J lost 8 bases, with 7 bases between them. This CDR3 is 9 amino acids long. The CDR3 region has the DNA TGTGCCTCCGGGGATGAGCAGTTCTTC. Its translation: CASGDEQFF.

The chain joins TRBV4-1 to TRBJ1-2; TRBD1 matches at 8 bases. The ends lost 0 bases at V and 3 bases at J; junction bases unmatched: 12. The CDR3 totals 18 residues. CDR1 MGHRA and CDR2 YSYEKL come from the germline V gene. The CDR3 protein is CASSQDPWGTGPDYGYTF. The CDR3 bases are TGCGCCAGCAGCCAAGATCCATGGGGGACAGGACCCGACTATGGCTACACCTTC.